The present T cell receptor (beta chain) was sequenced within a study of blood T cells in healthy people across ages (dated by TCRdb to between 2014 and 2017). About the study as a whole: In model experiments, template switching captured roughly one uniquely barcoded TCR beta cDNA molecule for every two T cells. To avoid experimental bias, donors of different ages were spread randomly across the sequencing lanes. The study measured age-related changes in TCR beta repertoire diversity using deep sequencing normalized with unique cDNA molecular identifiers. The study analyzed two additional independent replicas of 1 million unique cDNA reads from the same blood draw for two donors, one aged 18 to 30 and one aged 80 or older. The donors were divided into four age groups: young (average around 15 years), middle-aged (approximately 39), aged (about 60) and long-lived (82).

Library prep was done by 5' RACE. The instrument given in TCRdb is Illumina HiSeq 2500. The second PCR ran for roughly 7 to 12 cycles and used a J-beta primer mix along with a sample-barcoded 5' primer. Each TCR beta cDNA molecule received a unique molecular identifier from a template-switch 5' adaptor carrying 12 random nucleotides. Each sample yielded at least 2.5 million CDR3-containing paired-end reads. All of the RNA was converted into first-strand cDNA using the Mint cDNA synthesis kit, with a TRBC-specific oligonucleotide serving as the primer. All cDNA was treated with uracil-DNA glycosylase and then went through a first 18-cycle PCR with the universal primers M1SS and BC2_uni_R. The authors processed their data as follows. Each sample was normalized by randomly selecting 1 million high-quality reads, each carrying a distinct molecular identifier. Instead of being binned into consensus sequences, reads with shared molecular identifiers were discarded. MiTCR, set to a Q25 quality threshold and the strictest error-elimination algorithm, was used for CDR3 identification, clonotype clustering and error correction. A nonparametric unseen species model using Euler transformation provided a lower-bound estimate of total TCR beta diversity. The public reads were quality trimmed at Q25 with fastp and then assembled into clones with MiXCR by TCRdb, keeping productive beta chains. Rows with one shared CDR3 protein collapse into an entry with the most common genes and DNA. Here the V and J calls rest on TCRdb's processing, not on the authors' analysis. This sample is represented by hundreds of thousands of distinct CDR3 sequences; approximately 53% of them were singletons. The ten largest make up around a quarter of the sample.

The CDR3 contains 12 residues, cysteine and phenylalanine counted. Left in the record is the CDR3 DNA by itself, 36 bases read in frame from the first base. Sequences MNHEY (CDR1) and SVGEGT (CDR2) are obtained from the germline V gene. Donors were 30 to 45 systemically healthy Caucasian individuals from Russia aged roughly 6 to 90 years. Around 9.7 milliliters of peripheral blood were collected from each donor into EDTA-treated Vacutainer tubes. PBMCs were isolated by Ficoll-Paque density-gradient centrifugation, with at least 6 million obtained per sample. Total RNA was extracted from PBMCs with Trizol reagent, with at least 6 micrograms obtained per sample. For every donor, an aliquot of PBMCs went through flow cytometry to measure the percentages of naive CD45RAhigh/CD27high T cells. On this clonotype: Its antigen is still unknown. A read error may account for a junction end that differs from germline.

General conclusions and limits of the study: Since profiling was done on bulk unsorted PBMCs, naive and antigen-experienced compartments could not be conclusively compared. The long-lived group showed more naive CD4+ T cells, fewer expanded clones and increased TCR diversity than the aged group, suggesting age selection. As age increased, observed TCR beta diversity per million T cells dropped in a roughly linear way, and a significant reduction was already evident by age 40. Because donor CMV infection status was unknown, age-related changes in expanded clonotypes were potentially confounded. Total diversity estimates from one million sequenced T cells were considered lower bounds and underestimates. Observed TCR beta diversity correlated strongly with the percentage of naive T cells measured by flow cytometry.

The chain is assembled from TRBV6-2 or TRBV6-3 and TRBJ2-5, with the D gene uncertain. The DNA end is a closer match to TRBJ2-7, so the J assignment may be wrong. The source is a man aged 35 to 55 in good health. Sequencing was performed on blood. The bases are TGTGCCGGCAGTTACTCCGTTCACGAGCAGTACTTC. Its protein reads: CAGSYSVHEQYF.